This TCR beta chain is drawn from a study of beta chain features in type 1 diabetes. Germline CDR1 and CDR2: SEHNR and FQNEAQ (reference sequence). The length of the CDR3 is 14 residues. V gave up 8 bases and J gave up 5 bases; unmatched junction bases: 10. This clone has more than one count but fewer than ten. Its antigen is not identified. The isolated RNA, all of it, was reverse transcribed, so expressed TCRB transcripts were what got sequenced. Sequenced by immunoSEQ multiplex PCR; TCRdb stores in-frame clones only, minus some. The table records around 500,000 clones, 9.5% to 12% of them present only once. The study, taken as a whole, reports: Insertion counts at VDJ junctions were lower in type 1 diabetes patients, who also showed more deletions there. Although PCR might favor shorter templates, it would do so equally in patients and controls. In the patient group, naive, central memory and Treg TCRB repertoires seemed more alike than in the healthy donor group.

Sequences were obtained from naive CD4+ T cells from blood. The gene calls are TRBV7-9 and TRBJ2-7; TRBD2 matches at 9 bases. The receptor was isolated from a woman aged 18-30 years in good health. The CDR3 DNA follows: TGTGCCAGCCATGGAGCGGGAGGTAGCAACGAGCAGTACTTC. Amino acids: CASHGAGGSNEQYF.